The 16 T cell receptor beta chains below come from one sample, sequenced in a study of OX40 agonist ivuxolimab in advanced cancers. TCRdb keeps only in-frame clones here, not all; method: immunoSEQ multiplex PCR. Of 70,000 or so clones listed, about four fifths are singletons. Material: CD4+ or CD8+ T cells sorted from blood, obtained in a trial of the OX40 agonist ivuxolimab. Receptors were obtained from an adult with an advanced solid tumor such as melanoma, head and neck, liver or kidney cancer.

The V gene is TRBV6-1, the J gene TRBJ2-3, with TRBD2 matching 7 bases. V trimming: 0 bases; J trimming: 6 bases; junction bases outside the gene matches: 12. This CDR3 region has 17 residues. Germline V gives CDR1 MNHNS, CDR2 SASEGT. The CDR3 DNA follows: TGTGCCAGCAGTGAAGCTGGGGTAGCGGGCACAAAGGATACGCAGTATTTT. Its translation: CASSEAGVAGTKDTQYF.

This clone showed up just once. Germline is not matched at one junction end, which may reflect a read error. This chain links TRBV7-7 with TRBJ2-7; D tentatively fits TRBD1 or TRBD2 (7 bases each). CDR3 length: 17 amino acids. CDR1 and CDR2 from the germline V gene are SSHAT and FNYEAQ (reference sequence). The CDR3 nucleotides read TGTGCTAGCAGCTTAGCGGAGAAGCGGGACAGCTCCTACGAGCAGTACTTC. Its protein product is CASSLAEKRDSSYEQYF.

V and J are TRBV5-5 and TRBJ1-2; perhaps TRBD1 as D (5 bases). CDR3 size: 12 residues. CDR1 is SGHKS and CDR2 is YYEKEE in the germline V gene (reference sequence). V shed 3 bases and J shed 10 bases, with 13 bases lying between them. As DNA, the CDR3 is TGTGCCAGCAGCTATCAGGGACCTATCTACACCTTC. As protein: CASSYQGPIYTF.

In its sample, this clone ranks as medium-sized. The V call is TRBV29-1, the J call TRBJ1-2, with 9 bases aligning to TRBD1. Unmatched junction bases numbered 3, after V lost 3 bases and J lost 7 bases. Germline CDR1 reads SQVTM; CDR2 reads ANQGSEA. The CDR3 has 12 amino acids. CDR3 DNA sequence: TGCAGCGTTGAGGGACAGGGTGGTGGCTACACCTTC. Translation: CSVEGQGGGYTF.

The V and J genes are TRBV15 and TRBJ1-1; TRBD1 aligns across 8 bases. Trimming took 0 bases from V and 5 from J; bases not matched to a gene: 5. Germline lookup yields CDR1 LNHNV and CDR2 YYDKDF (reference sequence). This CDR3 is built from 15 residues. The CDR3 bases are TGTGCCACCAGCAGAGAATCAGGGGGCCAAACTGAAGCTTTCTTT. This translates into CATSRESGGQTEAFF.

V and J are TRBV19 and TRBJ1-2; a weak D match, TRBD1 (6 bases). V was pared by 5 bases and J by 4 bases, with 14 bases between. This CDR3 is 14 amino acids long. The V gene's germline CDR1 is LNHDA and CDR2 SQIVND (reference sequence). DNA for the CDR3: TGTGCCAGTAGTCCCGGGGGACACCTCTATGGCTACACCTTC. It yields the protein CASSPGGHLYGYTF.

A word on this clone: Its ends do not fully match the called genes, so a read error is possible. V and J are TRBV19 and TRBJ2-5; D is ambiguous. Per germline, CDR1 LNHDA and CDR2 SQIVND (reference sequence). The CDR3 extends over 14 amino acids. CDR3 region: CASGISGRPETQYF. DNA for the CDR3: TGTGCCAGTGGTATTTCAGGCAGGCCGGAGACCCAGTACTTC.

The CDR3 sequence is CAWSLPPSYEQYF. The DNA of the CDR3 is TGTGCCTGGAGCCTTCCCCCCTCCTACGAGCAGTACTTC. This chain joins TRBV30 and TRBJ2-5, with D unresolved. The better agreement between TRBJ2-7 and the DNA end casts doubt on the J call. Germline V gene lookup returns CDR1 GTSNPN and CDR2 SVGIG (reference sequence). This CDR3 is 13 amino acids long.

This chain links TRBV19 with TRBJ1-3, with 7 bases that match TRBD1. Germline V gene lookup returns CDR1 LNHDA and CDR2 SQIVND (reference sequence). Unmatched junction bases numbered 7, after V lost 7 bases and J lost 1 base. The CDR3 consists of 15 residues. CDR3 DNA: TGTGCCAGTACCAAAGGGGGCTTTTCTGGAAACACCATATATTTT. Its protein is CASTKGGFSGNTIYF.

The CDR3 is CASSFETGRYQPQHF. In nucleotides, the CDR3 is TGTGCCAGCAGTTTTGAGACAGGACGGTATCAGCCCCAGCATTTT. The chain employs TRBV28 and TRBJ1-5, with D possibly TRBD1 on 6 matching bases. Trimming removed 3 bases from V and 5 bases from J, with 14 bases in between. Germline CDR1 is MDHEN and CDR2 is SYDVKM. The CDR3 covers 15 residues.

The CDR3 reads CASSLERSAGELFF. CDR3 in DNA: TGCGCCAGCAGCTTGGAGCGGTCCGCCGGGGAGCTGTTTTTT. The chain employs TRBV5-1 and TRBJ2-2, with D maybe TRBD2 (5 bases). Per the germline V gene, CDR1 is SGHRS and CDR2 is YFSETQ. V gave up 0 bases and J gave up 6 bases, with 9 bases separating them. CDR3 length equals 14 residues. Supplemented by reference TRBV5-1 and TRBJ2-2, the full variable domain reads KAGVTQTPRYLIKTRGQQVTLSCSPISGHRSVSWYQQTPGQGLQFLFEYFSETQRNKGNFPGRFSGRQFSNSRSEMNVSTLELGDSALYLCASSLERSAGELFFGEGSRLTVL.

V gene TRBV28 combines with J gene TRBJ2-4, with D possibly being TRBD2 (5 bases). The germline gives CDR1 MDHEN, CDR2 SYDVKM. Trimming took 2 bases from V and 2 from J, leaving 10 bases between them. The CDR3 is made up of 15 amino acids. The CDR3 DNA reads as TGTGCCAGCAGTTTACCACTAGTTACCAAAAACATTCAGTACTTC. Amino acids: CASSLPLVTKNIQYF.

The chain is built from TRBV5-8 and TRBJ2-7, with D perhaps assigned TRBD1 or TRBD2 (5 bases each). Germline V gene data show CDR1 as SGHTS and CDR2 as YDEGEE. V was shortened by 4 bases and J by 6 bases, with 11 bases between the two germline ends. This CDR3 has 12 amino acids. The CDR3 nucleotides are TGTGCCAGCAGCATACAGAGGGGCGAGCAGTACTTC. As protein: CASSIQRGEQYF.

V gene TRBV5-5 combines with J gene TRBJ2-2; D is unclear. With 1 base removed from V and 1 base from J, the gap between germline ends came to 5 bases. The CDR3 totals 14 residues. The germline gives CDR1 SGHKS, CDR2 YYEKEE (reference sequence). CDR3: CASSLWVNTGELFF. CDR3 bases: TGTGCCAGCAGCTTGTGGGTGAACACCGGGGAGCTGTTTTTT.

This chain links TRBV9 with TRBJ1-2, with TRBD1 matching 10 bases. V lost 3 bases to trimming and J lost 1 base; unmatched junction nucleotides: 3. The CDR3 is made up of 15 amino acids. Germline-derived CDR1 and CDR2 are SGDLS and YYNGEE. The CDR3 protein is CASSGRTGGNYGYTF. DNA for the CDR3: TGTGCCAGCAGCGGACGGACAGGGGGTAACTATGGCTACACCTTC. Full variable domain (outside the CDR3, taken from reference TRBV9 and TRBJ1-2): DSGVTQTPKHLITATGQRVTLRCSPRSGDLSVYWYQQSLDQGLQFLIQYYNGEERAKGNILERFSAQQFPDLHSELNLSSLELGDSALYFCASSGRTGGNYGYTFGSGTRLTVV.

V is TRBV30 and J is TRBJ2-5, with D perhaps being TRBD1 or TRBD2 (7 bases each). This CDR3 has 16 residues. Germline CDR1 GTSNPN, CDR2 SVGIG (reference sequence). CDR3 loop: CALSRTGTAGQETQYF. The CDR3 nucleotides are TGTGCTCTATCCCGAACCGGGACAGCGGGGCAAGAGACCCAGTACTTC.